This TCR beta chain was documented in a study of PD-L1 blockade in urothelial cancer (dated by TCRdb to about 2017). About the full investigation: All patients started therapy around 2014 and received atezolizumab 1,200 mg intravenously every 3 weeks. About 85% of the roughly 30 patients were males with bladder-origin urothelial cancer, and about two thirds of the roughly 30 reported a prior smoking history. Patients had an ECOG performance status of 0 or 1 and had received between 0 and 3 prior chemotherapy regimens. Blood samples were analyzed at 3 weeks after treatment start (second dose) and at 6 weeks after treatment start. Blood samples yielded a median of around 130,000 T cells and roughly 83,000 unique TCRs, with median clonality 0.080. Somatic, immune and clinical correlates of response to PD-L1 blockade with atezolizumab in urothelial cancer were the focus of an exploratory multi-omic analysis. Pretreatment tumor samples, along with matched peripheral blood serially collected before and after atezolizumab treatment, were subjected to TCR sequencing. Durable clinical benefit was defined as a progression-free survival longer than 6 months, and TCR features were additionally tested against progression-free survival and overall survival. In the same patients, whole exome sequencing and RNA sequencing of pretreatment tumors were performed in addition to TCR sequencing. Nine patients achieved durable clinical benefit and 20 did not. Pretreatment blood TCR-seq was available for under 35 patients, at least one posttreatment blood collection was obtained for around 24 patients, and tumor TCR-seq was available for around 24 patients.

Study-wide findings and limitations: Because the sample size was small (n ≈ 29) and many of the analyses were exploratory, the results are meant to be hypothesis-generating. Patients with durable benefit showed greater expansion of tumor-associated TCR clones in peripheral blood 3 weeks after starting treatment (n ≈ 20, p = 0.022). Improved progression-free and overall survival was found to be associated with pretreatment peripheral blood TCR clonality below the median.

Synthetic TCR analog templates were spiked into each PCR to estimate absolute template abundance from read counts. The immunoSEQ assay used bias-controlled V and J gene primers to amplify TCRbeta CDR3 regions from genomic DNA. Sequencing of rearranged TCRbeta segments was performed at approximately 20X coverage. Per the original workflow: Sequencing errors were corrected by clustering and CDR3s were annotated against IMGT to assign V, D and J genes. Downstream analyses used only productive TCRbeta rearrangements, leaving out any out-of-frame or stop-codon sequences. To compute clonality, Shannon entropy was normalized by the log of the number of unique productive sequences and then subtracted from one. Fisher's exact test with Benjamini-Hochberg correction, using a cutoff of adjusted p below 0.01, was how clones that differed between time points or between blood and tumor were identified. The table comes from immuneACCESS by way of TCRdb, which keeps in-frame sequences with V and J called. Part of the clones is missing from these tables; in studies checked, under half for an unresolved V gene and the rest for unknown reasons. That table gives V, J and clone size, and the DNA gave D and trimming. The sample has about 82,000 clones on record, 82% of them singletons. In total, the top ten clones hold over 7.5% of the sample.

This clone came up once. Its antigen has not been determined. No much larger clone is present one base from it, and per-base qualities are unavailable. CDR1 and CDR2 were assigned from the germline V gene as SGHTA and FQGNSA. The CDR3 goes from the cysteine to the phenylalanine over 16 residues. Just CDR3 DNA is preserved here, 48 bases in frame from base 1. V sheds 5 bases and J sheds 3 bases, leaving 19 bases between their ends. The cohort comprised roughly 30 patients with locally advanced or metastatic urothelial carcinoma treated at Memorial Sloan Kettering on a trial protocol. Peripheral blood mononuclear cells were collected from each patient pretreatment and during treatment, giving between 1 and 8 total time points per patient. The Qiagen DNeasy Blood extraction kit was used to purify genomic DNA from total PBMCs and from tumor samples. PBMCs were collected pretreatment and during treatment, and were isolated and stored as previously described.

The chain employs TRBV7-2 and TRBJ2-5; the D gene is unclear. This receptor was obtained from a man in his 70s with urothelial cancer. The material was PBMCs, obtained around atezolizumab (anti-PD-L1) treatment. The CDR3 protein: CASSLNSPAAKETQYF. Here is the DNA: TGTGCCAGCAGCCTAAACTCGCCCGCGGCGAAAGAGACCCAGTACTTC.